This record covers a single T cell receptor (beta chain). Original handling: Amplifying reference gene primers gave estimates of nucleated cell counts. This table comes from immunoSEQ multiplex PCR, and its TCRdb copy is limited to in-frame clones, with some not included. Clonal size and the V and J genes are those of that table, whereas D and trimming came from the DNA. The table includes approximately 230,000 clones, approximately 90% detected once. This CDR3 spans 16 amino acids. The V gene end was trimmed by 4 bases and the J gene end by 4 bases; junction bases not matched to a gene: 12. Germline V gene lookup returns CDR1 SGHTA and CDR2 FQGNSA. The data were taken from a study of blood T cell repertoires in COVID-19.

The V call is TRBV7-2, the J call TRBJ1-1; TRBD1 matches at 7 bases. Sequencing was carried out using peripheral blood. The receptor comes from a woman between 40 and 55 years old who had recovered from COVID-19. CDR3 sequence (DNA): TGTGCCAGCAGCTCGGGACAGAGGATGGGGGTCACTGAAGCTTTCTTT. Protein sequence: CASSSGQRMGVTEAFF.